Listed here are 19 T cell receptor beta chains from one sample, sequenced in a study of T cells after yellow fever vaccination. Each CDR3 protein is one row after TCRdb ran MiXCR on the 5' RACE reads. The repertoire consists of nearly 300,000 distinct CDR3 sequences, with approximately 8% occurring once and the leading ten covering about 3.5%. Sample: CD4+ T cells sorted from PBMCs, taken 5 days after the yellow fever booster vaccination. The receptors come from a man between 18 and 29 years old who received the YFV17D yellow fever vaccine.

The CDR3 loop reads CASSLRDRAPDEQFF. The CDR3 DNA follows: TGTGCCAGCAGCTTACGTGACAGGGCTCCAGATGAGCAGTTCTTC. The rearrangement links TRBV7-2 to TRBJ2-1, with 7 positions matching TRBD1. The CDR3 extends over 15 amino acids. Unmatched junction bases numbered 9, after V lost 2 bases and J lost 8 bases. Germline loops: CDR1 SGHTA, CDR2 FQGNSA.

This sequence joins TRBV18 and TRBJ2-3; possibly TRBD1 for D (6 bases). Germline V lookup: CDR1 KGHSH, CDR2 LQKENI. The V end lost 5 bases, the J end lost 9 bases, and 12 bases lay between the germline ends. There are 12 residues in the CDR3. The CDR3 spells CASSGYRVTQYF. CDR3 DNA: TGTGCCAGCTCAGGATACAGGGTGACGCAGTATTTT.

This chain connects TRBV5-1 to TRBJ2-5, with D possibly TRBD2 on 5 matching bases. CDR3 length: 15 amino acids. V was pared by 3 bases and J by 4 bases, with 16 bases between. CDR1 and CDR2 (germline): SGHRS, YFSETQ. The CDR3 here is CASSSRTGSPETQYF. In nucleotides, the CDR3 is TGCGCCAGCAGCTCACGGACTGGTTCGCCAGAGACCCAGTACTTC.

This clonotype was seen a few times. The genes are TRBV4-2 and TRBJ2-6; D not certain. CDR1 LGHNA and CDR2 YNFKEQ come from the germline V gene. Trimming left V 0 bases short and J 2 bases short, with 5 bases between. CDR3 length equals 15 residues. The CDR3 spells CASSQEGPGANVLTF. The CDR3 nucleotides are TGTGCCAGCAGCCAAGAGGGCCCTGGGGCCAACGTCCTGACTTTC.

V usage is TRBV7-2 and J usage is TRBJ1-1; tentatively, D is TRBD1 (6 bases). V lost 2 bases to trimming and J lost 8 bases, with 12 bases between them. Germline V gene lookup returns CDR1 SGHTA and CDR2 FQGNSA. The CDR3 contains 13 residues. CDR3 nucleotide sequence: TGTGCCAGCAGCTTACTCGGGGGCCACGAAGCTTTCTTT. Translation: CASSLLGGHEAFF. The full variable domain, its missing parts supplied by reference TRBV7-2 and TRBJ1-1, is GAGVSQSPSNKVTEKGKDVELRCDPISGHTALYWYRQSLGQGLEFLIYFQGNSAPDKSGLPSDRFSAERTGGSVSTLTIQRTQQEDSAVYLCASSLLGGHEAFFGQGTRLTVV.

The chain is built from TRBV2 and TRBJ2-3, with a possible D match to TRBD2 (7 bases). CDR3 length: 13 residues. CDR1 SNHLY and CDR2 FYNNEI come from the germline V gene. The V gene lost 7 bases and the J gene lost 2 bases, with 10 bases spanning the gap. The CDR3 DNA is TGTGCCAGCAAGGGGGGGAACACAGATACGCAGTATTTT. This sequence encodes CASKGGNTDTQYF.

This clonotype was observed many times. This chain links TRBV30 with TRBJ2-3; 10 bases are a match to TRBD2. V shed 3 bases, J shed 5 bases, and the junction held 8 bases outside the gene matches. The CDR3 extends over 15 amino acids. Looked up from germline, CDR1 is GTSNPN and CDR2 is SVGIG (reference sequence). CDR3 nucleotides: TGTGCCTGGAGCCTCGGGGGACTAGCGAAAGATACGCAGTATTTT. Amino acid sequence: CAWSLGGLAKDTQYF.

V is TRBV5-1 and J is TRBJ2-7; maybe TRBD1 (5 bases). V was pared by 4 bases and J by 0 bases, with 8 bases between. CDR3 length: 13 amino acids. Germline V gene sequence: CDR1 SGHRS, CDR2 YFSETQ. CDR3 residues: CASSVDISYEQYF. The DNA for the CDR3 is TGCGCCAGCAGCGTGGACATCTCCTACGAGCAGTACTTC. The entire variable domain, with the rest obtained from reference TRBV5-1 and TRBJ2-7, is as follows: KAGVTQTPRYLIKTRGQQVTLSCSPISGHRSVSWYQQTPGQGLQFLFEYFSETQRNKGNFPGRFSGRQFSNSRSEMNVSTLELGDSALYLCASSVDISYEQYFGPGTRLTVT.

This clonotype was seen only a few times. The rearrangement links TRBV7-3 to TRBJ2-1; perhaps TRBD2 as D (6 bases). The CDR3 is 13 residues long. The germline CDR1 and CDR2 sequences are SGHTA and FQGTGA. Trimming took off 0 bases at V and 15 bases at J, with 15 bases between the two ends. Here the CDR3 reads CASSLTGTLTPFF. DNA of the CDR3: TGTGCCAGCAGCTTAACTGGGACTTTGACCCCGTTCTTC.

This clonotype has just a few counts. CDR3 nucleotide sequence: TGCGCCAGCAGCCCCGCTGAGGGGAGGGAGACCCAGTACTTC. It specifies CASSPAEGRETQYF. The chain links TRBV5-1 to TRBJ2-5; perhaps TRBD2 as D (6 bases). CDR3 length: 14 amino acids. Per germline, CDR1 SGHRS and CDR2 YFSETQ. The germline V and J ends were trimmed by 4 bases and 5 bases, with 15 bases remaining between them.

The table lists this clonotype with many counts. The chain combines TRBV4-1 with TRBJ2-3; 10 positions match TRBD2. V dropped 0 bases and J dropped 4; count of bases not matched to a gene: 10. This CDR3 is 18 amino acids long. CDR1 MGHRA and CDR2 YSYEKL come from the germline V gene. The CDR3 loop is CASSQDKQRGGVADTQYF. The CDR3 DNA reads TGCGCCAGCAGCCAAGATAAACAGCGGGGGGGCGTAGCAGATACGCAGTATTTT.

This clonotype was seen repeatedly, ten times or more. The rearrangement joins TRBV5-1 to TRBJ2-1; TRBD2 agrees at 9 bases. With 4 bases clipped from V and 7 bases from J, the junction kept 9 bases outside the gene matches. CDR1 is SGHRS, CDR2 YFSETQ, per germline. The CDR3 spans 15 residues. The CDR3 bases are TGCGCCAGCAGCGGAAGGACTAGCGAGGGGAATGAGCAGTTCTTC. Its protein is CASSGRTSEGNEQFF. Supplemented by reference TRBV5-1 and TRBJ2-1, the full variable domain reads KAGVTQTPRYLIKTRGQQVTLSCSPISGHRSVSWYQQTPGQGLQFLFEYFSETQRNKGNFPGRFSGRQFSNSRSEMNVSTLELGDSALYLCASSGRTSEGNEQFFGPGTRLTVL.

This clonotype was found a few times. The rearrangement joins TRBV12-3 or TRBV12-4 to TRBJ2-7; possibly TRBD2 for D (6 bases). This CDR3 comprises 13 residues. Trimming stripped 3 bases from V and 2 bases from J, with 8 bases between. The CDR3 coding sequence is TGTGCCAGCAGTTTCGGGGGTCCCTACGAGCAGTACGTC. Translating it yields CASSFGGPYEQYV.

This clonotype was observed a handful of times. This rearrangement joins TRBV5-1 to TRBJ2-1; D gene uncertain. The ends were cut back, 0 bases at V and 0 bases at J, with 10 bases in the middle. This CDR3 region has 16 residues. Germline V gene sequence: CDR1 SGHRS, CDR2 YFSETQ. For the CDR3, the DNA is TGCGCCAGCAGCTTGGAGGGCCCAAGCTCCTACAATGAGCAGTTCTTC. It specifies CASSLEGPSSYNEQFF.

This clonotype was observed a handful of times. The rearrangement joins TRBV28 to TRBJ2-2; D call uncertain. The CDR3 totals 14 residues. V lost 6 bases and J 0 bases, leaving 8 bases between the germline ends. Germline lookup yields CDR1 MDHEN and CDR2 SYDVKM. The CDR3 loop is CASRGFTNTGELFF. The CDR3, as DNA: TGTGCCAGCAGGGGGTTTACGAACACCGGGGAGCTGTTTTTT.

This rearrangement joins TRBV20-1 to TRBJ1-5; tentatively, D is TRBD1 (5 bases). The germline gives CDR1 DFQATT, CDR2 SNEGSKA (reference sequence). V dropped 3 bases and J dropped 9 bases, with 18 bases sitting between them. The CDR3 totals 14 residues. CDR3 residues: CSARARDGTGPQHF. Written as DNA, the CDR3 is TGCAGTGCTAGGGCTCGGGACGGGACGGGGCCCCAGCATTTT.

This clonotype was seen only a few times. J is TRBJ2-3 and V is TRBV12-3 or TRBV12-4; no clear D gene. CDR3 length: 12 residues. V was pared by 10 bases and J by 6 bases, with 14 bases between. DNA of the CDR3: TGTGCCACCCAAACCTCGGGTGATACGCAGTATTTT. It codes for CATQTSGDTQYF.

This clonotype has more than one count but fewer than ten. The chain recombines TRBV7-2 with TRBJ2-2; no clear D gene. CDR1 is SGHTA, CDR2 FQGNSA, per germline. CDR3 length: 14 amino acids. Trimming stripped 3 bases from V and 5 bases from J, with 10 bases between. The CDR3 protein is CASSLHSGTGELFF. The DNA of the CDR3 is TGTGCCAGCAGCTTGCACTCTGGGACCGGGGAGCTGTTTTTT.

In regard to this clonotype: The germline gene is not matched at one end of the junction; a read error may be the cause. V gene TRBV5-6 combines with J gene TRBJ1-1; possible D gene TRBD1, 5 bases. The germline V gene has CDR1 SGHDT and CDR2 YYEEEE. The CDR3 is 14 amino acids. CDR3 region: CASCFTGGDPEAFF. The DNA for the CDR3 is TGTGCCAGCTGCTTTACCGGGGGGGACCCTGAAGCTTTCTTT.